The 26 T cell receptor beta chains below come from one sample, sequenced in a study of blood T cell repertoires in COVID-19. TCRdb's copy holds only in-frame clones and misses some; the assay was immunoSEQ multiplex PCR. The data hold 100,000 to 150,000 clones, with roughly four fifths observed a single time. The sequencing input was peripheral blood. Receptors were obtained from a young man with COVID-19, enrolled during active disease.

The chain carries TRBV7-2 and TRBJ2-7; 7 nucleotides line up with TRBD1. CDR3 length: 15 residues. Germline V gene sequence: CDR1 SGHTA, CDR2 FQGNSA. Trimming cost V 7 bases and J 1 base; bases outside gene matches: 10. CDR3 nucleotides: TGTGCCAGCACCCTATCCCGGGACAGTTCCTACGAGCAGTACTTC. It yields the protein CASTLSRDSSYEQYF.

This chain joins TRBV5-1 and TRBJ1-3; maybe TRBD1 (6 bases). Germline V gene data show CDR1 as SGHRS and CDR2 as YFSETQ. The CDR3 covers 16 residues. The germline V and J ends were trimmed by 0 bases and 4 bases, with 14 bases remaining between them. CDR3 sequence (DNA): TGCGCCAGCAGCTTGGCCGGGACACCGCTCGGAAACACCATATATTTT. Its protein is CASSLAGTPLGNTIYF. Together with reference TRBV5-1 and TRBJ1-3, the CDR3 gives the full variable domain: KAGVTQTPRYLIKTRGQQVTLSCSPISGHRSVSWYQQTPGQGLQFLFEYFSETQRNKGNFPGRFSGRQFSNSRSEMNVSTLELGDSALYLCASSLAGTPLGNTIYFGEGSWLTVV.

The rearrangement uses TRBV19 and TRBJ1-2; 9 nucleotides agree with TRBD1. Germline CDR1 LNHDA, CDR2 SQIVND (reference sequence). Trimming took 7 bases from V and 6 from J; bases not matched to a gene: 12. The CDR3 has 15 amino acids. The CDR3 DNA reads as TGTGCCAGTACCAATTCCGGGACAGGGCTAAATGGCTACACCTTC. Its protein product is CASTNSGTGLNGYTF.

V gene TRBV4-1 combines with J gene TRBJ1-4; no reliable D call. Germline V gene data show CDR1 as MGHRA and CDR2 as YSYEKL. The germline V and J ends were trimmed by 3 bases and 6 bases, with 11 bases remaining between them. The CDR3 sequence is 14 residues long. CDR3 sequence (DNA): TGCGCCAGCAGCCATAATGTCGGGGATGAAAAACTGTTTTTT. Translating gives CASSHNVGDEKLFF.

The chain joins TRBV28 to TRBJ1-2; a weak D match, TRBD1 (6 bases). The germline CDR1 and CDR2 sequences are MDHEN and SYDVKM. This CDR3 region has 13 residues. V was pared by 3 bases and J by 8 bases, with 13 bases between. The CDR3 coding sequence is TGTGCCAGCAGTTTGGGGGGGGCAATAGGCTACACCTTC. This translates into CASSLGGAIGYTF.

The chain couples TRBV5-1 to TRBJ1-3; perhaps TRBD1 as D (6 bases). Looked up from germline, CDR1 is SGHRS and CDR2 is YFSETQ. The CDR3 sequence is 16 residues long. Between the trimmed V and J ends, which lost 0 bases and 0 bases, there was a span of 10 bases. Here the CDR3 DNA reads TGCGCCAGCAGCTTGGAGCAGGGGAGCTCTGGAAACACCATATATTTT. Translated, it gives CASSLEQGSSGNTIYF.

This clone was seen more than once but under ten times. The chain employs TRBV15 and TRBJ2-2, with D perhaps TRBD1 (6 bases). The germline CDR1 and CDR2 sequences are LNHNV and YYDKDF (reference sequence). Trimming stripped 3 bases from V and 2 bases from J, with 7 bases between. This CDR3 has 14 amino acids. DNA for the CDR3: TGTGCCACCAGCAGGGACAGAAACACCGGGGAGCTGTTTTTT. It is translated as CATSRDRNTGELFF.

Here the CDR3 reads CASSEWGEGYGYTF. As DNA, the CDR3 is TGTGCCAGCAGTGAGTGGGGGGAAGGATATGGCTACACCTTC. The chain joins TRBV2 to TRBJ1-2; the D gene is possibly TRBD1 (5 bases). Trimming stripped 3 bases from V and 5 bases from J, with 13 bases between. The germline V gene has CDR1 SNHLY and CDR2 FYNNEI. The CDR3 extends over 14 amino acids.

This clone appeared a few times. The chain joins TRBV11-3 to TRBJ2-5, with D perhaps matching TRBD1 (6 bases). Trimming removed 5 bases at V and 5 bases at J, with 15 bases between. Germline loops: CDR1 SGHNT, CDR2 YENEEA. The CDR3 has 14 amino acids. The CDR3 loop is CASSEPGTGETQYF. Written as DNA, the CDR3 is TGTGCCAGCAGCGAACCGGGAACAGGGGAGACCCAGTACTTC.

The V and J genes are TRBV7-2 and TRBJ2-3; 14 bases fit TRBD2. This CDR3 contains 18 residues. With V trimmed by 7 bases and J by 0 bases, 9 bases remained unmatched. CDR1 is SGHTA, CDR2 FQGNSA, per germline. CDR3 DNA sequence: TGTGCCAGCATTTCTAGCGGGACTAGCGGGGGAAGCACAGATACGCAGTATTTT. Translation: CASISSGTSGGSTDTQYF.

This sequence joins TRBV5-4 and TRBJ1-3, with no clear D. CDR1 and CDR2 (germline): SGHNT, YYREEE (reference sequence). This CDR3 is 15 amino acids long. V lost 0 bases, J lost 2 bases, and 9 bases lay in between. The CDR3 sequence: CASSLDITPGNTIYF. The CDR3 nucleotides read TGTGCCAGCAGCTTGGACATCACCCCTGGAAACACCATATATTTT.

V and J are TRBV18 and TRBJ2-5; possible D gene TRBD1, 6 bases. This CDR3 comprises 15 residues. V was clipped by 3 bases and J by 2 bases, with 13 bases between them. Germline CDR1 and CDR2: KGHSH and LQKENI. The CDR3 DNA sequence: TGTGCCAGCTCACCGCAGGGGTTCGCTCAAGAGACCCAGTACTTC. Translating it yields CASSPQGFAQETQYF.

The chain uses TRBV12-5 and TRBJ2-1, with 8 bases that match TRBD2. This CDR3 is built from 16 residues. Germline V CDR1 and CDR2: LGHNT, FRNRAP. The junction had 6 bases not matched to a gene; V was cut back by 1 base and J by 4 bases. CDR3 sequence reads: CASGLATSGTYNEQFF. DNA of the CDR3: TGTGCTAGTGGTTTGGCCACTAGCGGTACATACAATGAGCAGTTCTTC. The complete variable domain, with remaining parts taken from reference TRBV12-5 and TRBJ2-1, reads DARVTQTPRHKVTEMGQEVTMRCQPILGHNTVFWYRQTMMQGLELLAYFRNRAPLDDSGMPKDRFSAEMPDATLATLKIQPSEPRDSAVYFCASGLATSGTYNEQFFGPGTRLTVL.

The CDR3 DNA sequence: TGTGCCAGCAGCTTCTGGACTAGCGGGGGGGAGACCCAGTACTTC. Translation: CASSFWTSGGETQYF. The chain has TRBV7-2 and TRBJ2-5, with 14 bases matching TRBD2. CDR1 is SGHTA, CDR2 FQGNSA, per germline. J was trimmed by 5 bases and V by 3 bases; bases with no gene match: 2. CDR3 length: 15 amino acids.

The CDR3 here is CASRGAGRNEQFF. Written as DNA, the CDR3 is TGTGCCAGCAGGGGGGCAGGGCGGAATGAGCAGTTCTTC. The genes are TRBV9 and TRBJ2-1, with D possibly matching TRBD1 (6 bases). Germline V gives CDR1 SGDLS, CDR2 YYNGEE. Trimming took off 5 bases at V and 7 bases at J, with 13 bases between the two ends. The CDR3 covers 13 residues.

The chain has TRBV5-1 and TRBJ1-1; tentatively, D is TRBD1 (6 bases). Germline V gives CDR1 SGHRS, CDR2 YFSETQ. The CDR3 runs 14 residues. Trimming pared 2 bases from V and 1 base from J, leaving 9 bases between. The CDR3 DNA sequence: TGCGCCAGCAGCTTCCAGACAGGGAACACTGAAGCTTTCTTT. Its protein is CASSFQTGNTEAFF.

J is TRBJ2-7 and V is TRBV15; D gene uncertain. V gave up 1 base and J gave up 2 bases, with 12 bases separating them. The CDR3 loop spans 15 amino acids. The germline V gene has CDR1 LNHNV and CDR2 YYDKDF (reference sequence). The CDR3 protein is CATSRGSVRTYEQYF. DNA of the CDR3: TGTGCCACCAGCAGAGGGAGTGTTAGGACCTACGAGCAGTACTTC.

The chain recombines TRBV6-2 or TRBV6-3 with TRBJ2-1; D unresolved. The CDR3 spans 14 residues. Germline values: CDR1 MNHEY, CDR2 SVGEGT. The germline V and J ends were trimmed by 0 bases and 5 bases, with 8 bases remaining between them. The DNA of the CDR3 is TGTGCCAGCAGTTACTCGACGAGCGACAATGAGCAGTTCTTC. This encodes CASSYSTSDNEQFF.

This clone came up a few times. The CDR3 sequence is CASSLGTLANYGYTF. In DNA, the CDR3 is TGTGCCAGCAGCTTGGGAACACTAGCTAACTATGGCTACACCTTC. This rearrangement joins TRBV5-8 to TRBJ1-2; D not certain. This CDR3 has 15 amino acids. Germline V gives CDR1 SGHTS, CDR2 YDEGEE. V gave up 0 bases and J gave up 0 bases, with 9 bases separating them.

This chain connects TRBV6-5 to TRBJ2-7; the D gene is possibly TRBD1 (5 bases). The CDR3 loop spans 15 amino acids. The germline V and J ends were trimmed by 2 bases and 2 bases, with 13 bases remaining between them. Germline CDR1 reads MNHEY; CDR2 reads SVGAGI. In DNA form, the CDR3 reads TGTGCCAGCAGTTACACAGCAGGGAATACCTACGAGCAGTACTTC. Protein sequence: CASSYTAGNTYEQYF.

The chain joins TRBV18 to TRBJ2-7, with D possibly matching TRBD2 (6 bases). From germline, CDR1 is KGHSH and CDR2 LQKENI. V lost 2 bases and J lost 2, with 16 bases in between. The CDR3 covers 16 residues. This CDR3 reads CASSPIRRDGAYEQYF. The CDR3, as DNA: TGTGCCAGCTCACCAATAAGGAGGGACGGGGCCTACGAGCAGTACTTC. Full variable domain (missing parts from reference TRBV18 and TRBJ2-7): NAGVMQNPRHLVRRRGQEARLRCSPMKGHSHVYWYRQLPEEGLKFMVYLQKENIIDESGMPKERFSAEFPKEGPSILRIQQVVRGDSAAYFCASSPIRRDGAYEQYFGPGTRLTVT.

The V call is TRBV11-2, the J call TRBJ2-2; TRBD2 matches at 7 bases. Germline CDR1 is SGHAT and CDR2 is FQNNGV. V dropped 5 bases and J dropped 2; count of bases not matched to a gene: 11. The CDR3 length is 17 residues. The CDR3 is CASSPVRGSVNTGELFF. CDR3 nucleotides: TGTGCCAGCAGCCCCGTCCGCGGGAGCGTCAACACCGGGGAGCTGTTTTTT. The full variable domain, rest sourced from reference TRBV11-2 and TRBJ2-2, is EAGVAQSPRYKIIEKRQSVAFWCNPISGHATLYWYQQILGQGPKLLIQFQNNGVVDDSQLPKDRFSAERLKGVDSTLKIQPAKLEDSAVYLCASSPVRGSVNTGELFFGEGSRLTVL.

Here the CDR3 DNA reads TGCGCCAGCAGCTTGGCCGTCGGGACCGGGGAGCTGTTTTTT. Amino acid sequence: CASSLAVGTGELFF. The J gene is TRBJ2-2, the V gene TRBV5-1; D is unclear. Germline lookup yields CDR1 SGHRS and CDR2 YFSETQ. Trimming shortened V by 0 bases and J by 5 bases, and 8 bases separated the two germline ends. The CDR3 is 14 residues long.

V gene TRBV7-9 combines with J gene TRBJ1-2; unclear D gene. There are 15 residues in the CDR3. V shed 4 bases and J shed 5 bases, with 17 bases lying between them. Germline CDR1 SEHNR, CDR2 FQNEAQ (reference sequence). The CDR3 sequence is CASSYGQASWYGYTF. For the CDR3, the DNA is TGTGCCAGCAGCTATGGGCAGGCTTCCTGGTATGGCTACACCTTC. The whole variable domain, remainder taken from reference TRBV7-9 and TRBJ1-2, is DTGVSQNPRHKITKRGQNVTFRCDPISEHNRLYWYRQTLGQGPEFLTYFQNEAQLEKSRLLSDRFSAERPKGSFSTLEIQRTEQGDSAMYLCASSYGQASWYGYTFGSGTRLTVV.

The V and J genes are TRBV6-6 and TRBJ1-6, with 7 bases matching TRBD1. V gave up 6 bases and J gave up 5 bases; unmatched junction bases: 1. The CDR3 sequence is 13 residues long. Germline CDR1 and CDR2: MNHNY and SVGAGI (reference sequence). The CDR3 DNA sequence: TGTGCCAGCAGCGGACAGGATAATTCACCCCTCCACTTT. Translating gives CASSGQDNSPLHF.

In its sample, this clone was seen a few times. This chain links TRBV20-1 with TRBJ2-1, with 10 bases that match TRBD2. This CDR3 is 14 amino acids long. The V segment lost 3 bases and the J segment 10 bases; nucleotides outside the gene matches: 9. CDR1 and CDR2 (germline): DFQATT, SNEGSKA (reference sequence). CDR3 bases: TGCAGTGCTAGTCCTTCTAGCGGGGGCCCCGAGCAGTTCTTC. It encodes CSASPSSGGPEQFF.